This TCR beta chain emerged from a study of cytomegalovirus exposure and HLA in healthy donors. General study points: Across donors, most TCRs were seen rarely, yet some public ones were widespread. Association of a missense DCLRE1C variant with TCR beta V- and J-gene trimming was reported in a later analysis. Presence/absence analysis assumed near-uniform sequencing depth across donors.

Remarks on this clone: Its antigen is unidentified.

CDR1 is SGHNT, CDR2 YYREEE, per germline (reference sequence). The CDR3 contains 14 residues. Trimming took 4 bases from V and 1 from J; bases not matched to a gene: 3. The PCR employed 60 Vbeta primers together with 13 Jbeta primers. Authors' analysis steps: Approximately 83 million unique TCR beta chains, 9 million to 12 million shared, were counted in a later analysis. TCRdb keeps only in-frame clones here, not all; method: immunoSEQ multiplex PCR. V and J calls and clone size follow that table, whereas D and trimming were derived from the DNA. This sample has approximately 180,000 clones, with 72% found just once.

Input material: PBMCs. The TCR was taken from a human donor in good health. The V call is TRBV5-4, the J call TRBJ1-1; the match to TRBD1 covers 8 bases. CDR3 amino acids: CASSQGATNTEAFF. CDR3 bases: TGTGCCAGCAGCCAGGGGGCCACGAACACTGAAGCTTTCTTT. The full variable domain, rest sourced from reference TRBV5-4 and TRBJ1-1, is ETGVTQSPTHLIKTRGQQVTLRCSSQSGHNTVSWYQQALGQGPQFIFQYYREEENGRGNFPPRFSGLQFPNYSSELNVNALELDDSALYLCASSQGATNTEAFFGQGTRLTVV.